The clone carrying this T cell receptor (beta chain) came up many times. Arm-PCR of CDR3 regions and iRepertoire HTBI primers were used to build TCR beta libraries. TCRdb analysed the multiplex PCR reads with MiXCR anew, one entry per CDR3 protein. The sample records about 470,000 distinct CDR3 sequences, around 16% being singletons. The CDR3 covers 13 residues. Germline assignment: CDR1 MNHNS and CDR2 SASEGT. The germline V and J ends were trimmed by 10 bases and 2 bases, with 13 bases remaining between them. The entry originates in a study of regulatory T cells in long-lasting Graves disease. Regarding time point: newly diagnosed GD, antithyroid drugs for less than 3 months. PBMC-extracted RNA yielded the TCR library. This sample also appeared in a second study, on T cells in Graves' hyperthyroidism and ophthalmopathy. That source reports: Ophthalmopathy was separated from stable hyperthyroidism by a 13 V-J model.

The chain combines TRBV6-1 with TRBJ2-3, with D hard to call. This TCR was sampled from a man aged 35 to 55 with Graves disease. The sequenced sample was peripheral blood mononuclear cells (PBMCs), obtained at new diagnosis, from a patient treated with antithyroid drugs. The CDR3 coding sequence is TGTGCCATTACCGGGTCGTTCACAGATACGCAGTATTTT. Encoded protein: CAITGSFTDTQYF.